These T cell receptor beta chains were read from a single sample in a study of T-cell reconstitution after alpha-beta-depleted transplantation in children. MiXCR, applied by TCRdb to the PCR reads, yields one record per CDR3 protein. The repertoire holds 330,000 or so distinct CDR3 sequences, approximately 10% seen once, with around 2.4% in the top ten. Here the sequenced sample was PBMCs from the stem cell graft donor, taken from the stem cell graft. The origin of the receptors is a human donor who donated a stem cell graft to a child with acute lymphoblastic leukemia. The CDR3 runs from the conserved cysteine through the conserved F or W. The D gene is left open where the match is weak. A clone size is listed for some rows: how often the clone was seen (once, few, many), or a class if it is expanded.

V gene	J gene	clone size	D gene	CDR3 DNA	CDR3 protein
TRBV7-9	TRBJ2-7	NA	NA	TGTGCCAGCAGCTTATTAGGGGGGGCGGACGAGCAGTACTTC	CASSLLGGADEQYF
TRBV7-9	TRBJ2-1	few	NA	TGTGCCAGCAGCTTACCCGGGAGTAATGAGCAGTTCTTC	CASSLPGSNEQFF
TRBV15	TRBJ2-3	many	TRBD1	TGTGCCACCAGCTCCGGGACAGGGGGCACAGATACGCAGTATTTT	CATSSGTGGTDTQYF
TRBV7-2	TRBJ1-3	few	NA	TGTGCCAGCAGCTTAAGTGTGGGGACGGCTGGAAACACCATATATTTT	CASSLSVGTAGNTIYF
TRBV2	TRBJ2-4	NA	TRBD2	TGTGCCAGCAGTGGCCCTCCGGGACTAGCGGGAGTGGACATTCAGTACTTC	CASSGPPGLAGVDIQYF
TRBV5-5	TRBJ1-4	many	NA	TGTGCCAGCAGCTCCGGGGGCCCTAATGAAAAACTGTTTTTT	CASSSGGPNEKLFF
TRBV7-2	TRBJ2-3	once	TRBD2	TGTGCCAGCAGCCCGGCTAGCGGGGGCACAGATACGCAGTATTTT	CASSPASGGTDTQYF
TRBV15	TRBJ2-3	few	NA	TGTGCCACCAGCAGCTCACCCACTAGCACAGATACGCAGTATTTT	CATSSSPTSTDTQYF
TRBV7-9	TRBJ2-4	few	NA	TGTGCCAGCAGCCCTGGTTTAGCGCGAGCCAAAAACATTCAGTACTTC	CASSPGLARAKNIQYF
TRBV5-1	TRBJ1-2	NA	NA	TGCGCCAGCAGCTTGGCCACGGACTATGGCTACACCTTC	CASSLATDYGYTF
TRBV7-8	TRBJ1-6	NA	NA	TGTGCCAGCAGCTTAGAGGGACGGAACTATAATTCACCCCTCCACTTT	CASSLEGRNYNSPLHF
TRBV15	TRBJ2-7	NA	NA	TGTGCCACCAGCAGAGGGGACTACGAGCAGTACTTC	CATSRGDYEQYF
TRBV28	TRBJ1-3	NA	NA	TGTGCCAGCAGTTTCCCAGGGGAAGCTGGAAACACCATATATTTT	CASSFPGEAGNTIYF
TRBV5-1	TRBJ2-1	NA	NA	TGCGCCAGCAGCTTGTTGGGGCCAAGCTCCTACAATGAGCAGTTCTTC	CASSLLGPSSYNEQFF
TRBV6-5	TRBJ1-2	many	NA	TGTGCCAGCAGTACAAGGGACCTCCAGAGCTATGGCTACACCTTC	CASSTRDLQSYGYTF
TRBV10-3	TRBJ2-6	many	TRBD1	TGTGCCATCAGTGAGTCCTTTTTGACAGGGCCCTACACTGGGGCCAACGTCCTGACTTTC	CAISESFLTGPYTGANVLTF
TRBV5-1	TRBJ1-5	few	TRBD1	TGCGCCAGCAGCTCCTTCTCACAGGGGGGTAATCAGCCCCAGCATTTT	CASSSFSQGGNQPQHF
TRBV29-1	TRBJ2-5	many	NA	TGCAGCGTTGAAGATCCTTCGGAAGGGGCTACCCAAGAGACCCAGTACTTC	CSVEDPSEGATQETQYF
TRBV4-1	TRBJ2-5	few	NA	TGCGCCAGCAGCCAAGAAGACCAGGAGTACCAAGAGACCCAGTACTTC	CASSQEDQEYQETQYF
TRBV7-7	TRBJ2-7	NA	TRBD1	TGTGCTAGCAGCTTAGACGACAGGGGCTACGAGCAGTACTTC	CASSLDDRGYEQYF
TRBV5-6	TRBJ2-7	few	TRBD2	TGTGCCAGCAGCTTGGCCACCAGTCCAGCGGGGCATGCCCTCGAGCAGTACTTC	CASSLATSPAGHALEQYF
TRBV10-3	TRBJ1-2	few	NA	TGTGCCATCAGGGACGGGCGGAAATATGGCTACACCTTC	CAIRDGRKYGYTF
TRBV7-7	TRBJ2-5	few	TRBD2	TGTGCTAGCAGCCCCCTCGGAGGGACTAGTGGGGAGACCCAGTACTTC	CASSPLGGTSGETQYF
TRBV5-1	TRBJ2-3	many	NA	TGCGCCAGCAGCCAACAAGAGGCGCAGTATTTT	CASSQQEAQYF
TRBV27	TRBJ2-7	NA	NA	TGTGCCAGCAGGGGGACGGTCGTTAGCTCCTACGAGCAGTACTTC	CASRGTVVSSYEQYF
TRBV12-3/TRBV12-4	TRBJ1-5	few	NA	TGTGCCAGCAGCCCTCAATCGGTGGGCAATCAGCCCCAGCATTTT	CASSPQSVGNQPQHF
TRBV20-1	TRBJ2-1	few	NA	TGCAGTGCTAGGAGGGATAGCTCCTACAATGAGCAGTTCTTC	CSARRDSSYNEQFF